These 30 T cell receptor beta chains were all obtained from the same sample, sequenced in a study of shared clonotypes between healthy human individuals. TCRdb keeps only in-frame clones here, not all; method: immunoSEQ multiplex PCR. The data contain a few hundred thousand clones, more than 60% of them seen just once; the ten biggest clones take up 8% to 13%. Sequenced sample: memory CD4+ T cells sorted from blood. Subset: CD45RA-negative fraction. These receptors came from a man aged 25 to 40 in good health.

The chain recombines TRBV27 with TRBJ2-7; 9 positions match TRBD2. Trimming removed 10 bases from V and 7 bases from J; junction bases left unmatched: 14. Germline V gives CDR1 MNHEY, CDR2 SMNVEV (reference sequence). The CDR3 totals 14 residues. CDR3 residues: CAIHRVSGSYEQYF. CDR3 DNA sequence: TGTGCCATCCACCGTGTTAGCGGGAGTTATGAGCAGTACTTC.

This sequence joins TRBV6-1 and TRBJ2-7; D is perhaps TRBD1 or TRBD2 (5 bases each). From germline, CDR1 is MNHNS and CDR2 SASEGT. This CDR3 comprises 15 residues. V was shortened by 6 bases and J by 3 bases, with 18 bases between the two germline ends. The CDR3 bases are TGTGCCAGCAGGAGAGAATTGAGGGGAGTCTACGAGCAGTACTTC. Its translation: CASRRELRGVYEQYF.

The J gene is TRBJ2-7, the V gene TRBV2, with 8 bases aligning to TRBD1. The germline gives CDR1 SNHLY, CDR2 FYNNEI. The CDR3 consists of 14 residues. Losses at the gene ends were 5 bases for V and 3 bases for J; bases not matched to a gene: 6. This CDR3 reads CASSRQGTYYEQYF. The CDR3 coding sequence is TGTGCCAGCAGTCGACAGGGGACCTACTACGAGCAGTACTTC.

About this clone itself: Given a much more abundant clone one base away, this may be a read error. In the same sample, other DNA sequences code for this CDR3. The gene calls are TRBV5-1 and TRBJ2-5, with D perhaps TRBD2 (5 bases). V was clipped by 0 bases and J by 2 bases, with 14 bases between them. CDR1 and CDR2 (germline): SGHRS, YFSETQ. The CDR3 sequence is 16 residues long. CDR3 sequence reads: CASSLGGRSGQETQYF. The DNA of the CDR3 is TGCGCCAGCAGCTTGGGCGGGCGGAGTGGTCAAGAGACCCAGTACTTC.

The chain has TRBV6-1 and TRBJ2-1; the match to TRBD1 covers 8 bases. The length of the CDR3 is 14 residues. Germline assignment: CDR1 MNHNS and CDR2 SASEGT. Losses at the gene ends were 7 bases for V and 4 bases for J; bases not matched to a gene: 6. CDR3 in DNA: TGTGCCAGCACCGCAGGGGGCCAATACAATGAGCAGTTCTTC. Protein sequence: CASTAGGQYNEQFF.

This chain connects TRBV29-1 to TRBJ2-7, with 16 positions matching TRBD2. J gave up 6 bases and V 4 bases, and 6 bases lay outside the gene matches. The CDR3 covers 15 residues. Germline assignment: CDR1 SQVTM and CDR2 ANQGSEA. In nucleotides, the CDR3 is TGCAGCGTTGCGGGACTAGCGGGAGGGCCATCCGAGCAGTACTTC. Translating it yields CSVAGLAGGPSEQYF.

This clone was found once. In nucleotides, the CDR3 is TGTGCCAGCAGTTACGGGGCAGTGTCTGCGGAGACCCAGTACTTC. Its translation is CASSYGAVSAETQYF. The gene calls are TRBV6-5 and TRBJ2-5; perhaps TRBD1 as D (5 bases). The V end lost 2 bases, the J end lost 5 bases, and 15 bases lay between the germline ends. The germline CDR1 and CDR2 sequences are MNHEY and SVGAGI. The CDR3 totals 15 residues.

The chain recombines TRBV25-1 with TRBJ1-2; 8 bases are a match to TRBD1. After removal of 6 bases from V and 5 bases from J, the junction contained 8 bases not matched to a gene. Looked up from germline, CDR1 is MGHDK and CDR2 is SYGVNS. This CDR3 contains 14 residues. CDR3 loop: CASSPMGTGYGYTF. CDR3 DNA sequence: TGTGCCAGCAGCCCCATGGGGACAGGATATGGCTACACCTTC.

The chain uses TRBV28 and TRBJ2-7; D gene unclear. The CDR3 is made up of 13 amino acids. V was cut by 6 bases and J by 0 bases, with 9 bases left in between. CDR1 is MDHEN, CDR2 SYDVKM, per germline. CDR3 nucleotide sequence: TGTGCCAGCAGGGGATGGAGCTCCTACGAGCAGTACTTC. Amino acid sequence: CASRGWSSYEQYF.

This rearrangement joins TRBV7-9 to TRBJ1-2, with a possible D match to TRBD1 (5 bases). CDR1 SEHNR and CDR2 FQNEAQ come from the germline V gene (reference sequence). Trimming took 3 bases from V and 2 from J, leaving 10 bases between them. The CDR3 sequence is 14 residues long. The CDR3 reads CASSFRTQNYGYTF. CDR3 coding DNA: TGTGCCAGCAGCTTCCGGACACAGAACTATGGCTACACCTTC. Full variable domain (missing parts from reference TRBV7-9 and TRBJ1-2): DTGVSQNPRHKITKRGQNVTFRCDPISEHNRLYWYRQTLGQGPEFLTYFQNEAQLEKSRLLSDRFSAERPKGSFSTLEIQRTEQGDSAMYLCASSFRTQNYGYTFGSGTRLTVV.

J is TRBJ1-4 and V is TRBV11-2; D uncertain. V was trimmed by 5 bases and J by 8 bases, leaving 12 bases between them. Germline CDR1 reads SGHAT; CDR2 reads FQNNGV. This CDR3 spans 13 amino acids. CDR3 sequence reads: CASSPEVEEKLFF. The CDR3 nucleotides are TGTGCCAGCAGCCCAGAAGTGGAGGAAAAACTGTTTTTT.

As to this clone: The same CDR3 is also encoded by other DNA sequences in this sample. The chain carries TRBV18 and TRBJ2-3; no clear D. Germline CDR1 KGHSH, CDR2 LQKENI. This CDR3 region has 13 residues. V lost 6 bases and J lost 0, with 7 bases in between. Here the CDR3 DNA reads TGTGCCAGCTCGTCGGACAGCACAGATACGCAGTATTTT. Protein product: CASSSDSTDTQYF. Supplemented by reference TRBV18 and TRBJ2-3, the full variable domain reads NAGVMQNPRHLVRRRGQEARLRCSPMKGHSHVYWYRQLPEEGLKFMVYLQKENIIDESGMPKERFSAEFPKEGPSILRIQQVVRGDSAAYFCASSSDSTDTQYFGPGTRLTVL.

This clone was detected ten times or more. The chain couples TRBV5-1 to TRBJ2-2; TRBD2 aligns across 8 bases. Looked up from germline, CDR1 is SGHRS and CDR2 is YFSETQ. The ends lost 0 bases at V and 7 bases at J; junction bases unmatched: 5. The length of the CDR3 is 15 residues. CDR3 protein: CASSLDGRAVGELFF. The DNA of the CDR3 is TGCGCCAGCAGCTTGGACGGGAGGGCCGTCGGGGAGCTGTTTTTT.

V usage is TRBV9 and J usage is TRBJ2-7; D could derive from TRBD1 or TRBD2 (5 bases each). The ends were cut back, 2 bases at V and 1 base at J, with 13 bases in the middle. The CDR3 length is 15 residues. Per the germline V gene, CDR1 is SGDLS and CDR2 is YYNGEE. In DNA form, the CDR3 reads TGTGCCAGCAGCGTTCGCCCGGGGCAGTCCTACGAGCAGTACTTC. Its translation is CASSVRPGQSYEQYF.

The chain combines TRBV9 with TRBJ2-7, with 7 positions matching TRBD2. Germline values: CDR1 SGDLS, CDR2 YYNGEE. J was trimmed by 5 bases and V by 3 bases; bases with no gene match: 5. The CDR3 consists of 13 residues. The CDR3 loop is CASSAVGLDEQYF. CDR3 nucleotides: TGTGCCAGCAGCGCCGTCGGACTAGACGAGCAGTACTTC.

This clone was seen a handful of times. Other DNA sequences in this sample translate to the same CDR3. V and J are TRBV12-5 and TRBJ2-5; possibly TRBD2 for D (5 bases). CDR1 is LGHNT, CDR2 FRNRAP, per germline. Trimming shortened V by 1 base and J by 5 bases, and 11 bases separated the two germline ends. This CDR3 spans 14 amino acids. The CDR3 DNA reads TGTGCTAGTGGTTTGGGACTTCGAGGGGAGACCCAGTACTTC. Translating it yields CASGLGLRGETQYF.

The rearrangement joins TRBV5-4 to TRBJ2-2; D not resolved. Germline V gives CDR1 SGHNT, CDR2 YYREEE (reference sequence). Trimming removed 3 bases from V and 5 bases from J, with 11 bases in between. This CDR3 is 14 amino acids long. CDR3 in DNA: TGTGCCAGCAGCTCCAAGACCCGAACCGGGGAGCTGTTTTTT. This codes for CASSSKTRTGELFF.

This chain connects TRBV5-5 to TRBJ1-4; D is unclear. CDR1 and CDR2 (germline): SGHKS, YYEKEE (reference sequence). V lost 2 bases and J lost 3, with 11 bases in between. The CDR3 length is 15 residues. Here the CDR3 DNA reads TGTGCCAGCAGCTTCCGCCACCAGGCTAATGAAAAACTGTTTTTT. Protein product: CASSFRHQANEKLFF. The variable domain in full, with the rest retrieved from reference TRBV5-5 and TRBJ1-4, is DAGVTQSPTHLIKTRGQQVTLRCSPISGHKSVSWYQQVLGQGPQFIFQYYEKEERGRGNFPDRFSARQFPNYSSELNVNALLLGDSALYLCASSFRHQANEKLFFGSGTQLSVL.

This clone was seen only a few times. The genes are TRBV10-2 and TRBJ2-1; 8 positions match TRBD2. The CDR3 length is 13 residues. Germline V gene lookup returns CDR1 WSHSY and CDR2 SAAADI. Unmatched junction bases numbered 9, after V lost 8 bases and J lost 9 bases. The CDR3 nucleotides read TGCGCCAGCGTTATAGCGGCGGGAGGTGAGCAGTTCTTC. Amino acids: CASVIAAGGEQFF.

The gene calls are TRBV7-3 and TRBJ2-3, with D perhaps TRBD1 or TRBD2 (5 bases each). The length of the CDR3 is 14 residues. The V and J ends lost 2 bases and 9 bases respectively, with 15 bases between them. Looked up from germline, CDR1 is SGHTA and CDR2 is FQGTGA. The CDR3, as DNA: TGTGCCAGCAGCTTATCGACCTCCGGGGCCACGCAGTATTTT. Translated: CASSLSTSGATQYF. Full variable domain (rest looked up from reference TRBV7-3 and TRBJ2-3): GAGVSQTPSNKVTEKGKYVELRCDPISGHTALYWYRQSLGQGPEFLIYFQGTGAADDSGLPNDRFFAVRPEGSVSTLKIQRTERGDSAVYLCASSLSTSGATQYFGPGTRLTVL.

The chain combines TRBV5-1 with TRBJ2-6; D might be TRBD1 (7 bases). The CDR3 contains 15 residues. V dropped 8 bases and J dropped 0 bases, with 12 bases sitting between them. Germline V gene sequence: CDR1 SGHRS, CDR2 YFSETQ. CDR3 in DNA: TGCGCCAGTCTCCAGGGGGGCTCTGGGGCCAACGTCCTGACTTTC. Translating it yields CASLQGGSGANVLTF.

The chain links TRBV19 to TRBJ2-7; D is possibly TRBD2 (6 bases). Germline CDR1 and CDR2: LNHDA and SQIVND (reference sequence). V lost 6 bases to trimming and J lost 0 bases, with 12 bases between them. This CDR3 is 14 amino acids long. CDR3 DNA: TGTGCCAGTAGCGATCGGGGGAACTCCTACGAGCAGTACTTC. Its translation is CASSDRGNSYEQYF.

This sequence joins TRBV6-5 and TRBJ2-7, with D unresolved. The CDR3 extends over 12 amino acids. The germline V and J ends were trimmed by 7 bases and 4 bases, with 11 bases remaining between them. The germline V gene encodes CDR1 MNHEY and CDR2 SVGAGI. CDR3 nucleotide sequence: TGTGCCAGCACTTCTGGTGGGTACGAGCAGTACTTC. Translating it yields CASTSGGYEQYF.

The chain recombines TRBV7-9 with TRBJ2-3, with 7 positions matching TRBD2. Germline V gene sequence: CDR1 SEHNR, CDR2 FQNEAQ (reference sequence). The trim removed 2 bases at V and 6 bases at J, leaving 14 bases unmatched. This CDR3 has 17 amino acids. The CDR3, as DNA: TGTGCCAGCAGCTTAAGTGTGGGAGGGCCGCTTTCTGATACGCAGTATTTT. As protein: CASSLSVGGPLSDTQYF.

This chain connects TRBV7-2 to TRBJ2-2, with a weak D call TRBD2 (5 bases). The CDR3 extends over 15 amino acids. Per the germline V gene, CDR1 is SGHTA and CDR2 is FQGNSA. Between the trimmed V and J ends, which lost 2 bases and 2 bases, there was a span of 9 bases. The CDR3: CASSLRGLNTGELFF. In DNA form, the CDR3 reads TGTGCCAGCAGCTTACGCGGGCTCAACACCGGGGAGCTGTTTTTT.

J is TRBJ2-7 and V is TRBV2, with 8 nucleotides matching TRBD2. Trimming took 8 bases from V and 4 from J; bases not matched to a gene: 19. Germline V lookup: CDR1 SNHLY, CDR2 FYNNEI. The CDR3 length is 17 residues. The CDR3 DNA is TGTGCCAGCGTGGGCCGTGTAGCGGGGTTGGTGGTATACGAGCAGTACTTC. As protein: CASVGRVAGLVVYEQYF.

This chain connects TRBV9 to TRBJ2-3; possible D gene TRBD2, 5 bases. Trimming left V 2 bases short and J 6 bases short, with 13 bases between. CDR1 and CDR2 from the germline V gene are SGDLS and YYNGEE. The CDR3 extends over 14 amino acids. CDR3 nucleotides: TGTGCCAGCAGCGTGGGGAGATCCTCGGATACGCAGTATTTT. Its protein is CASSVGRSSDTQYF.

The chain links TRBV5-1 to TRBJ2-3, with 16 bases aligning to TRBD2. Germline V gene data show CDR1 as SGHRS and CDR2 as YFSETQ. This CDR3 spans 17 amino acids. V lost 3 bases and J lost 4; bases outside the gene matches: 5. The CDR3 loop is CASSSGLAGGTADTQYF. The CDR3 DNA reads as TGCGCCAGCAGCTCGGGACTAGCGGGAGGGACAGCAGATACGCAGTATTTT. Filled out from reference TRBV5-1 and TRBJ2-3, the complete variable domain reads KAGVTQTPRYLIKTRGQQVTLSCSPISGHRSVSWYQQTPGQGLQFLFEYFSETQRNKGNFPGRFSGRQFSNSRSEMNVSTLELGDSALYLCASSSGLAGGTADTQYFGPGTRLTVL.

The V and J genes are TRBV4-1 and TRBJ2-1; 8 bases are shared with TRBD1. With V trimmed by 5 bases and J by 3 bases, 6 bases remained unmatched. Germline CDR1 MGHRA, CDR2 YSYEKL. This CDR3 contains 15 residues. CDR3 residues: CASSLQGVNYNEQFF. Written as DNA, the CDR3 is TGCGCCAGCAGCTTACAGGGGGTTAACTACAATGAGCAGTTCTTC.

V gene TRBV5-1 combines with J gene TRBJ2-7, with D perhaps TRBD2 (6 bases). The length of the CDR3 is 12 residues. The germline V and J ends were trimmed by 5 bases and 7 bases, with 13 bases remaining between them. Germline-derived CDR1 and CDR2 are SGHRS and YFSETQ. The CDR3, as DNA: TGCGCCAGCAGGCGGGATTCGGATGAGCAGTACTTC. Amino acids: CASRRDSDEQYF.